A single sample is the source of the 3 T cell receptor beta chains below, sequenced in a study of cytomegalovirus exposure and HLA in healthy donors. The PCR ran on 60 Vbeta and 13 Jbeta primers. Profiling relied on immunoSEQ multiplex PCR, and the TCRdb table lists in-frame clones only, not all of them. This table has 55,000 to 70,000 clones, 80% appearing once. The material sequenced was PBMCs. The receptors here all came from a woman aged 40-49 years in good health and CMV-seronegative.

Only a few counts were recorded for this clone. The genes are TRBV11-2 and TRBJ2-7, with TRBD2 matching over 11 bases. This CDR3 has 18 amino acids. Germline V gives CDR1 SGHAT, CDR2 FQNNGV. Unmatched junction bases numbered 9, after V lost 0 bases and J lost 2 bases. The CDR3: CASSLDPFALAGAYEQYF. The DNA of the CDR3 is TGTGCCAGCAGCTTAGATCCTTTTGCACTAGCGGGGGCCTACGAGCAGTACTTC.

The rearrangement joins TRBV28 to TRBJ2-3, with D perhaps TRBD1 (5 bases). Trimming left V 5 bases short and J 4 bases short, with 13 bases between. CDR1 is MDHEN and CDR2 is SYDVKM in the germline V gene. The CDR3 covers 14 residues. The CDR3: CASSLPVRADTQYF. The CDR3 DNA reads TGTGCCAGCAGTCTCCCCGTCAGGGCAGATACGCAGTATTTT.

The chain links TRBV4-1 to TRBJ2-1; 10 nucleotides agree with TRBD2. The CDR3 spans 17 residues. J was trimmed by 3 bases and V by 1 base; bases with no gene match: 6. Germline V lookup: CDR1 MGHRA, CDR2 YSYEKL. CDR3 residues: CASSQGVAGGSYNEQFF. CDR3 nucleotide sequence: TGCGCCAGCAGCCAAGGGGTAGCGGGAGGCAGCTACAATGAGCAGTTCTTC.